Following are 23 T cell receptor beta chains from one sample sequenced in a study of shared clonotypes between healthy human individuals. Method: immunoSEQ multiplex PCR; TCRdb's copy keeps in-frame clones and lacks some. Of about 2.1 million clones detected, more than 85% appear once; the ten largest clones hold approximately 1.7%. Terminally differentiated effector memory CD45RA+ cells were excluded by CCR7 positive selection of CD45RO-negative cells. Sequenced input: naive CD8+ T cells from PBMCs. The source of these receptors is a man aged 18 to 30 in good health. Some clones in this sample may be carry-over from other donors' samples.

V is TRBV10-3 and J is TRBJ1-2; the D is unclear. There are 17 residues in the CDR3. The V gene's germline CDR1 is ENHRY and CDR2 SYGVKD. The V end was cut by 6 bases, the J end by 0 bases, with 20 bases between. This CDR3 reads CAIRPPAVRVPNYGYTF. The CDR3, as DNA: TGTGCCATCAGACCACCAGCCGTGAGGGTACCTAACTATGGCTACACCTTC.

The chain combines TRBV5-6 with TRBJ2-5; 8 bases fit TRBD1. The CDR3 loop spans 16 amino acids. Germline CDR1 is SGHDT and CDR2 is YYEEEE. Trimming at V came to 0 bases and at J to 5 bases, leaving 9 bases not matched to a gene. The CDR3 is CASSLVTGEVGETQYF. The CDR3 region has the DNA TGTGCCAGCAGCTTGGTGACAGGGGAGGTGGGGGAGACCCAGTACTTC.

This clone came up once. V usage is TRBV13 and J usage is TRBJ2-7; 7 bases map to TRBD1. Germline CDR1 reads PRHDT; CDR2 reads FYEKMQ (reference sequence). CDR3 length equals 15 residues. V lost 0 bases and J lost 3; bases outside the gene matches: 5. The CDR3: CASSLGTGSRYEQYF. The CDR3 DNA reads as TGTGCCAGCAGCTTAGGGACAGGGTCTCGCTACGAGCAGTACTTC.

The genes are TRBV9 and TRBJ2-1, with D maybe TRBD1 (6 bases). The V end was cut by 7 bases, the J end by 4 bases, with 9 bases between. The CDR3 extends over 12 amino acids. Germline V gives CDR1 SGDLS, CDR2 YYNGEE. In DNA form, the CDR3 reads TGTGCCAGCGGGGGCCCATACAATGAGCAGTTCTTC. Protein sequence: CASGGPYNEQFF.

The chain is built from TRBV25-1 and TRBJ2-5; possibly TRBD1 for D (6 bases). CDR1 is MGHDK, CDR2 SYGVNS, per germline. The CDR3 has 14 amino acids. Trimming removed 6 bases from V and 1 base from J, with 12 bases in between. The CDR3 sequence is CASSYGTTQETQYF. In nucleotides, the CDR3 is TGTGCCAGCAGCTACGGGACAACCCAAGAGACCCAGTACTTC. Filled out from reference TRBV25-1 and TRBJ2-5, the complete variable domain reads EADIYQTPRYLVIGTGKKITLECSQTMGHDKMYWYQQDPGMELHLIHYSYGVNSTEKGDLSSESTVSRIRTEHFPLTLESARPSHTSQYLCASSYGTTQETQYFGPGTRLLVL.

The V and J genes are TRBV6-6 and TRBJ2-1, with D perhaps being TRBD1 or TRBD2 (5 bases each). CDR1 MNHNY and CDR2 SVGAGI come from the germline V gene (reference sequence). V dropped 6 bases and J dropped 2 bases, with 14 bases sitting between them. This CDR3 is 15 amino acids long. CDR3 coding DNA: TGTGCCAGCAGCCTCGGGGCCCCAACCTACAATGAGCAGTTCTTC. This gives the protein CASSLGAPTYNEQFF.

The V gene is TRBV2, the J gene TRBJ2-5, with 8 bases aligning to TRBD1. This CDR3 comprises 18 residues. After removal of 2 bases from V and 5 bases from J, the junction contained 16 bases not matched to a gene. From germline, CDR1 is SNHLY and CDR2 FYNNEI. This CDR3 is CASSEKDGDRGSGETQYF. The DNA for the CDR3 is TGTGCCAGCAGTGAAAAAGACGGCGACAGGGGATCTGGGGAGACCCAGTACTTC.

The chain combines TRBV10-1 with TRBJ2-3; D gene unclear. Trimming pared 4 bases from V and 4 bases from J, leaving 9 bases between. Germline assignment: CDR1 WNHNN and CDR2 SYGVQD (reference sequence). There are 13 residues in the CDR3. In DNA form, the CDR3 reads TGCGCCAGCAGTGCGTTGTTCTCAGATACGCAGTATTTT. Protein product: CASSALFSDTQYF.

The chain links TRBV5-8 to TRBJ2-7; D possibly corresponds to TRBD2 (5 bases). Germline V gene data show CDR1 as SGHTS and CDR2 as YDEGEE. The CDR3 spans 14 residues. Trimming took 0 bases from V and 4 from J, leaving 11 bases between them. The CDR3 sequence is CASSLVGPGYEQYF. CDR3 DNA: TGTGCCAGCAGCTTGGTTGGCCCGGGGTACGAGCAGTACTTC.

The chain carries TRBV27 and TRBJ1-6; weak D call: TRBD1 (5 bases). The germline V gene has CDR1 MNHEY and CDR2 SMNVEV (reference sequence). With 3 bases removed from V and 6 bases from J, the gap between germline ends came to 12 bases. This CDR3 has 15 amino acids. CDR3 bases: TGTGCCAGCAGTTTGTCTAGGGGCTTTAATTCACCCCTCCACTTT. It is translated as CASSLSRGFNSPLHF.

Only a few counts were recorded for this clone. J is TRBJ1-5 and V is TRBV2; D not resolved. CDR1 is SNHLY and CDR2 is FYNNEI in the germline V gene. Trimming cost V 6 bases and J 0 bases, with 9 bases left between them. There are 14 residues in the CDR3. The CDR3 coding sequence is TGTGCCAGCAGCGTGGACCTTAGCAATCAGCCCCAGCATTTT. This translates into CASSVDLSNQPQHF.

This chain links TRBV7-9 with TRBJ2-2, with D unclear. The ends were cut back, 2 bases at V and 0 bases at J, with 7 bases in the middle. Germline CDR1 and CDR2: SEHNR and FQNEAQ (reference sequence). CDR3 length equals 15 residues. The CDR3 region is CASSLYRANTGELFF. Here the CDR3 DNA reads TGTGCCAGCAGCTTATACAGAGCGAACACCGGGGAGCTGTTTTTT.

This chain links TRBV5-4 with TRBJ2-7; no reliable D call. The germline V gene encodes CDR1 SGHNT and CDR2 YYREEE (reference sequence). Trimming removed 0 bases at V and 3 bases at J, with 10 bases between. This CDR3 is 14 amino acids long. The CDR3 loop reads CASSLAGPYYEQYF. The CDR3 coding sequence is TGTGCCAGCAGCTTGGCCGGACCCTACTACGAGCAGTACTTC.

This chain connects TRBV4-1 to TRBJ2-5; 7 bases agree with TRBD2. J was trimmed by 7 bases and V by 1 base; bases with no gene match: 15. Germline lookup yields CDR1 MGHRA and CDR2 YSYEKL. This CDR3 is 17 amino acids long. This CDR3 reads CASSQGLGEGLYLTQYF. The CDR3 DNA sequence: TGCGCCAGCAGCCAAGGTCTAGGGGAGGGCCTATATCTGACCCAGTACTTC.

This clone was seen a single time. V gene TRBV27 combines with J gene TRBJ2-7; the match to TRBD2 covers 13 bases. J lost 5 bases, V lost 6 bases, and 7 bases had no gene match. This CDR3 is 15 amino acids long. The germline V gene encodes CDR1 MNHEY and CDR2 SMNVEV (reference sequence). CDR3 DNA: TGTGCCAGCAGGACTAGCGGGAGGAAGGTGAACGAGCAGTACTTC. It is translated as CASRTSGRKVNEQYF.

Notes on this clone: This sample includes further DNA sequences coding for the same CDR3. V usage is TRBV9 and J usage is TRBJ1-5, with D tentatively TRBD1 (6 bases). Germline CDR1 and CDR2: SGDLS and YYNGEE. Trimming removed 3 bases at V and 0 bases at J, with 10 bases between. The CDR3 runs 15 residues. The CDR3 region is CASSEGQYSNQPQHF. Written as DNA, the CDR3 is TGTGCCAGCAGCGAGGGACAATATAGCAATCAGCCCCAGCATTTT.

This clone was seen only once. The sample holds other DNA sequences that translate to the same CDR3. The CDR3 DNA sequence: TGTGCCAGCAGTTTATCGGGGACCTCCTACGAGCAGTACTTC. It encodes CASSLSGTSYEQYF. This chain joins TRBV27 and TRBJ2-7; either TRBD1 or TRBD2 may supply D (5 bases each). The CDR3 length is 14 residues. Germline V gives CDR1 MNHEY, CDR2 SMNVEV (reference sequence). Trimming shortened V by 0 bases and J by 0 bases, and 6 bases separated the two germline ends.

This clone appeared once. J is TRBJ1-2 and V is TRBV7-9; the D is unclear. Per germline, CDR1 SEHNR and CDR2 FQNEAQ (reference sequence). CDR3 length: 15 amino acids. Deletions cut 3 bases from V and 3 bases from J, with 14 bases between. CDR3 loop: CASSFPAGADYGYTF. The CDR3 coding sequence is TGTGCCAGCAGCTTCCCAGCAGGTGCCGACTATGGCTACACCTTC.

The chain recombines TRBV7-2 with TRBJ1-1, with TRBD1 identical over 9 bases. Looked up from germline, CDR1 is SGHTA and CDR2 is FQGNSA. CDR3 size: 14 residues. Trimming cost V 1 base and J 5 bases; bases outside gene matches: 2. CDR3 DNA: TGTGCCAGCAGCTTAGGACAGGGGGATACTGAAGCTTTCTTT. Translating gives CASSLGQGDTEAFF. The full variable domain, with the rest looked up from reference TRBV7-2 and TRBJ1-1, is GAGVSQSPSNKVTEKGKDVELRCDPISGHTALYWYRQSLGQGLEFLIYFQGNSAPDKSGLPSDRFSAERTGGSVSTLTIQRTQQEDSAVYLCASSLGQGDTEAFFGQGTRLTVV.

This chain links TRBV6-1 with TRBJ1-6; 10 bases align to TRBD1. CDR1 and CDR2 (germline): MNHNS, SASEGT. The CDR3 is 16 residues long. The trim removed 4 bases at V and 2 bases at J, leaving 2 bases unmatched. The chain's CDR3 is CASSGDRGAYNSPLHF. The CDR3 bases are TGTGCCAGCAGTGGGGACAGGGGCGCCTATAATTCACCCCTCCACTTT.

This chain joins TRBV6-6 and TRBJ2-4; tentatively, D is TRBD1 (5 bases). The germline V gene encodes CDR1 MNHNY and CDR2 SVGAGI (reference sequence). Trimming stripped 4 bases from V and 1 base from J, with 14 bases between. The CDR3 consists of 16 residues. The CDR3, as DNA: TGTGCCAGCAGTTTATCAGGGATAAAGGCCAAAAACATTCAGTACTTC. It specifies CASSLSGIKAKNIQYF.

The gene calls are TRBV27 and TRBJ1-2; weak D call: TRBD1 (5 bases). There are 16 residues in the CDR3. V was clipped by 0 bases and J by 4 bases, with 15 bases between them. CDR1 is MNHEY, CDR2 SMNVEV, per germline (reference sequence). The CDR3 spells CASSLSGGALGYGYTF. The DNA for the CDR3 is TGTGCCAGCAGTTTATCCGGGGGTGCCCTCGGCTATGGCTACACCTTC.

V gene TRBV5-6 combines with J gene TRBJ2-5, with D possibly being TRBD1 or TRBD2 (5 bases each). CDR1 SGHDT and CDR2 YYEEEE come from the germline V gene. The CDR3 totals 17 residues. V lost 6 bases and J 7 bases, leaving 28 bases between the germline ends. The CDR3 region has the DNA TGTGCCAGCACCCTAAAGGACGGGGCCCATATCGGATGGACCCAGTACTTC. Protein: CASTLKDGAHIGWTQYF.